This T cell receptor beta chain was identified during a study of CD8 T cells in Susac syndrome. Broader study findings: The authors acknowledged that the study's TCR sequencing and HLA analysis involved relatively few individuals.

This clonotype came up once. Its antigen is still unknown. Random hexamers were used to reverse transcribe an amount of about 0.5 to 1 ug RNA. Amplification of TCR beta CDR3 was carried out by immunoSEQ multiplex PCR, which covered 54 Vbeta and 13 Jbeta segments. TCRdb reanalysed the immunoSEQ multiplex PCR reads using MiXCR and keeps one entry per CDR3 protein. The top ten clones hold 0.13% to 0.15% of a sample with about 140,000 distinct CDR3 sequences, around 95% of them seen once. TCR beta sequences were obtained from blood CD8+ and CD4+ T cells. The patients with Susac syndrome were individuals who fulfilled the recently defined diagnostic criteria for disease that was either definite or probable. Sequenced sample: CD4+ T cells from PBMCs. This TCR was recovered from a human donor with Susac syndrome.

The CDR3 region is CASSQEQQGYGYTF. As DNA, the CDR3 is TGCGCCAGCAGCCAAGAACAACAGGGATATGGCTACACCTTC. The V and J genes are TRBV4-3 and TRBJ1-2; tentative D call: TRBD1 (6 bases). Germline V gives CDR1 LGHNA, CDR2 YSLEER. This CDR3 is 14 amino acids long. The V end was cut by 0 bases, the J end by 5 bases, with 10 bases between.